These 21 T cell receptor beta chains came from one sample sequenced in a study of graft-versus-host responses after intestinal transplantation. The repertoire was sequenced with immunoSEQ multiplex PCR; TCRdb's copy has only in-frame clones and lacks some. The sample lists 60,000 to 65,000 clones, about 89% occurring once. Intraepithelial and lamina propria lymphocytes were released after the graft tissue was processed. Sequences were derived from ileum tissue, sampled approximately 370 days after transplant. The receptors were sampled from a human patient who received an intestinal transplant, so some T cells may come from the graft donor.

The CDR3 here is CASSEYYHGSGSIGYTF. The CDR3 DNA follows: TGTGCCAGCAGTGAATATTATCATGGCTCGGGTTCTATTGGCTACACCTTC. V usage is TRBV25-1 and J usage is TRBJ1-2, with no clear D. This CDR3 spans 17 amino acids. V dropped 0 bases and J dropped 7 bases, with 21 bases sitting between them. The germline V gene encodes CDR1 MGHDK and CDR2 SYGVNS.

J is TRBJ2-7 and V is TRBV18, with 16 bases lining up with TRBD2. V was pared by 3 bases and J by 3 bases, with 5 bases of the junction left unmatched. Germline loops: CDR1 KGHSH, CDR2 LQKENI. CDR3 length equals 17 residues. The CDR3 region is CASSPGLAGGPVYEQYF. In nucleotides, the CDR3 is TGTGCCAGCTCACCGGGACTAGCGGGAGGGCCGGTCTACGAGCAGTACTTC. The full variable domain, with the rest looked up from reference TRBV18 and TRBJ2-7, is NAGVMQNPRHLVRRRGQEARLRCSPMKGHSHVYWYRQLPEEGLKFMVYLQKENIIDESGMPKERFSAEFPKEGPSILRIQQVVRGDSAAYFCASSPGLAGGPVYEQYFGPGTRLTVT.

The J gene is TRBJ2-3, the V gene TRBV2; 7 bases line up with TRBD1. V lost 10 bases and J lost 3; bases outside the gene matches: 7. CDR1 is SNHLY, CDR2 FYNNEI, per germline. The CDR3 contains 13 residues. The chain's CDR3 is CAIHRGTTDTQYF. CDR3 bases: TGTGCCATCCACAGGGGTACGACAGATACGCAGTATTTT. The full variable domain, its missing parts supplied by reference TRBV2 and TRBJ2-3, is EPEVTQTPSHQVTQMGQEVILRCVPISNHLYFYWYRQILGQKVEFLVSFYNNEISEKSEIFDDQFSVERPDGSNFTLKIRSTKLEDSAMYFCAIHRGTTDTQYFGPGTRLTVL.

Notes on this clone: The junction differs from germline at one of its ends, possibly a read error. The rearrangement uses TRBV18 and TRBJ2-7; TRBD1 matches at 10 bases. Germline-derived CDR1 and CDR2 are KGHSH and LQKENI. CDR3 length: 14 amino acids. The DNA for the CDR3 is TGTGCCGGCTCCACGGACAGGGGGTGGTACGAGCAGTACTTC. Encoded protein: CAGSTDRGWYEQYF.

This rearrangement joins TRBV7-2 to TRBJ2-1; possibly TRBD1 for D (6 bases). V lost 1 base and J lost 4, with 14 bases in between. CDR1 and CDR2 from the germline V gene are SGHTA and FQGNSA. The length of the CDR3 is 16 residues. CDR3 protein: CASSLEAGDTYNEQFF. CDR3 bases: TGTGCCAGCAGCTTAGAGGCAGGGGACACATACAATGAGCAGTTCTTC.

The V gene is TRBV6-6, the J gene TRBJ2-5; tentatively, D is TRBD1 (6 bases). With the DNA end fitting TRBJ2-7 better, the J assignment may be wrong. The germline gives CDR1 MNHNY, CDR2 SVGAGI (reference sequence). The CDR3 consists of 14 residues. The chain's CDR3 is CASSSGTLSYEQYF. CDR3 DNA: TGTGCCAGCAGCTCCGGGACATTATCCTACGAGCAGTACTTC.

The V gene is TRBV7-9, the J gene TRBJ1-5, with a possible D match to TRBD1 (6 bases). In germline, CDR1 is SEHNR, CDR2 FQNEAQ (reference sequence). Trimming pared 8 bases from V and 0 bases from J, leaving 11 bases between. CDR3 length equals 14 residues. The CDR3 loop reads CASSQGGSNQPQHF. The CDR3 DNA is TGTGCCAGCTCCCAAGGGGGTAGCAATCAGCCCCAGCATTTT.

This rearrangement joins TRBV6-5 to TRBJ2-1, with 11 bases lining up with TRBD1. The CDR3 runs 14 residues. Germline V gene lookup returns CDR1 MNHEY and CDR2 SVGAGI. Losses at the gene ends were 4 bases for V and 5 bases for J; bases not matched to a gene: 1. In DNA, the CDR3 is TGTGCCAGCAGTTCGGGACAGGGGGACAATGAGCAGTTCTTC. It encodes CASSSGQGDNEQFF.

This chain joins TRBV19 and TRBJ2-1; the match to TRBD2 covers 13 bases. The CDR3 length is 17 residues. Trimming at V came to 3 bases and at J to 8 bases, leaving 10 bases not matched to a gene. Germline V lookup: CDR1 LNHDA, CDR2 SQIVND (reference sequence). The CDR3 protein is CASSIPPGLAGVDEQFF. The CDR3 bases are TGTGCCAGTAGTATTCCCCCAGGACTAGCGGGAGTAGATGAGCAGTTCTTC.

The rearrangement links TRBV2 to TRBJ2-2; D may be TRBD1 or TRBD2 (6 bases each). V dropped 7 bases and J dropped 6 bases, with 18 bases sitting between them. This CDR3 is built from 15 residues. Germline assignment: CDR1 SNHLY and CDR2 FYNNEI. The CDR3 region has the DNA TGTGCCAGCACTCTCGGGGTGGGGGGCGCCGGGGAGCTGTTTTTT. Translated: CASTLGVGGAGELFF.

This clone appeared a few times. The rearrangement joins TRBV6-6 to TRBJ1-4; D gene unclear. Germline V gene lookup returns CDR1 MNHNY and CDR2 SVGAGI (reference sequence). V was cut by 2 bases and J by 5 bases, with 3 bases left in between. The CDR3 spans 12 residues. CDR3: CASSYPNEKLFF. For the CDR3, the DNA is TGTGCCAGCAGTTACCCGAATGAAAAACTGTTTTTT.

Comments on this clone: Compared with germline, one end of the junction differs, possibly owing to a read error. This sample also contains other DNA sequences that code for the same CDR3. The chain joins TRBV5-6 to TRBJ1-1; D is unresolved. The CDR3 loop spans 14 amino acids. Germline V CDR1 and CDR2: SGHDT, YYEEEE. CDR3 nucleotide sequence: TGTGCCAGCAGCTTGGGTGGCGGGAACACTGAAGCCTTCTTT. Its translation: CASSLGGGNTEAFF.

This clone appeared a single time. The chain couples TRBV4-1 to TRBJ2-3; the match to TRBD2 covers 12 bases. Looked up from germline, CDR1 is MGHRA and CDR2 is YSYEKL. The ends lost 0 bases at V and 2 bases at J; junction bases unmatched: 6. There are 18 residues in the CDR3. Written as DNA, the CDR3 is TGCGCCAGCAGCCAAGAGCCCCTAGCGGGAGGGTTCACAGATACGCAGTATTTT. It specifies CASSQEPLAGGFTDTQYF.

CDR3 DNA: TGTGCCAGCAGCTCGGGACAGGCTTACAATGAGCAGTTCTTC. Amino acid sequence: CASSSGQAYNEQFF. This chain links TRBV13 with TRBJ2-1; 8 bases are a match to TRBD1. Germline V gene lookup returns CDR1 PRHDT and CDR2 FYEKMQ (reference sequence). The CDR3 is made up of 14 amino acids. Trimming at V came to 4 bases and at J to 4 bases, leaving 3 bases not matched to a gene.

The chain couples TRBV30 to TRBJ1-1; D possibly corresponds to TRBD1 (5 bases). Germline values: CDR1 GTSNPN, CDR2 SVGIG (reference sequence). Between the trimmed V and J ends, which lost 5 bases and 4 bases, there was a span of 23 bases. CDR3 length: 16 amino acids. CDR3 region: CAWGPGWGEATTEAFF. CDR3 nucleotides: TGTGCCTGGGGACCTGGTTGGGGGGAAGCGACCACTGAAGCTTTCTTT.

The V and J genes are TRBV6-6 and TRBJ1-5; TRBD1 agrees at 7 bases. This CDR3 comprises 14 residues. The germline CDR1 and CDR2 sequences are MNHNY and SVGAGI (reference sequence). Germline trimming cut 8 bases from V and 4 bases from J; bases unmatched to any gene: 8. CDR3 DNA sequence: TGTGCCAGCGGGAGGGACAGCGGGAATCAGCCCCAGCATTTT. Protein sequence: CASGRDSGNQPQHF.

The chain uses TRBV6-6 and TRBJ2-1; 8 bases are shared with TRBD2. Germline trimming cut 5 bases from V and 8 bases from J; bases unmatched to any gene: 14. Germline V gives CDR1 MNHNY, CDR2 SVGAGI (reference sequence). The CDR3 runs to 16 residues. The CDR3 nucleotides are TGTGCCAGCAGTCGGCTAAGCGGGAGAGGGACCTATGAGCAGTTCTTC. Protein product: CASSRLSGRGTYEQFF.

The sample holds a few counts of this clone. V is TRBV2 and J is TRBJ1-3; D call uncertain. Germline V gives CDR1 SNHLY, CDR2 FYNNEI. The ends were cut back, 6 bases at V and 4 bases at J, with 13 bases in the middle. The CDR3 runs to 14 residues. CDR3 DNA: TGTGCCAGCAGGCCGGAGAGTCTGGGAAACACCATATATTTT. Its translation: CASRPESLGNTIYF.

The gene calls are TRBV27 and TRBJ2-7; D gene ambiguous. Germline CDR1 is MNHEY and CDR2 is SMNVEV (reference sequence). With 7 bases removed from V and 3 bases from J, the gap between germline ends came to 22 bases. The CDR3 runs to 16 residues. CDR3 region: CASTPRATQMGYEQYF. The CDR3 DNA sequence: TGTGCCAGCACCCCCCGGGCGACTCAGATGGGCTACGAGCAGTACTTC.

The J gene is TRBJ1-6, the V gene TRBV4-1; D unclear. This CDR3 spans 18 amino acids. CDR1 is MGHRA and CDR2 is YSYEKL in the germline V gene. Trimming took off 3 bases at V and 0 bases at J, with 15 bases between the two ends. The CDR3 protein is CASSQASTESSYNSPLHF. CDR3 coding DNA: TGCGCCAGCAGCCAGGCTTCGACGGAGAGCTCCTATAATTCACCCCTCCACTTT.

J is TRBJ2-7 and V is TRBV6-5, with TRBD1 matching 8 bases. CDR1 MNHEY and CDR2 SVGAGI come from the germline V gene. V lost 6 bases to trimming and J lost 1 base; unmatched junction nucleotides: 2. The CDR3 consists of 13 residues. CDR3 sequence: CASSQGASYEQYF. CDR3 sequence (DNA): TGTGCCAGCAGCCAGGGGGCTTCCTACGAGCAGTACTTC.